This TCR beta chain derives from a study of T cell repertoires in cytomegalovirus infection. Concerning this clonotype: Its antigen is not known.

Germline lookup yields CDR1 SGHTA and CDR2 FQGNSA. Deletions cut 3 bases from V and 8 bases from J, with 14 bases between. There are 14 residues in the CDR3. From the reads, TCRdb called clonotypes with MiXCR, one entry per CDR3 protein. This table holds roughly 280,000 distinct CDR3 sequences, approximately 22% found once. The V call is TRBV7-2, the J call TRBJ2-1, with D hard to call. The receptor was derived from a human donor in good health (CMV status not recorded). Some clones in this sample may be carry-over from other donors' samples. This specimen was cultured PBMCs, taken from culture after CMV antigen stimulation. This chain's CDR3 is CASSFMGPIDEQFF. In DNA form, the CDR3 reads TGTGCCAGCAGCTTTATGGGTCCAATCGATGAGCAGTTCTTC.